This TCR beta chain was captured in a study of human T cells and chemical hapten exposure. The CDR3 has 14 residues. Germline V gene lookup returns CDR1 SGHTA and CDR2 FQGNSA. Germline trimming cut 5 bases from V and 8 bases from J; bases unmatched to any gene: 5. Regarding time point: patch test 3, about 24 weeks after DPC sensitization. Regarding treatment: therapeutic diphenylcyclopropenone sensitization with weekly scalp DPC. MiXCR was run by TCRdb on the RACE reads, yielding one entry per CDR3 protein. Of tens of thousands of distinct CDR3 sequences listed, less than 14% are singletons. The chain has TRBV7-2 and TRBJ2-2; TRBD1 matches 10 bases. This sequence originates from a woman aged 45-65 years with alopecia areata. Some clones in this sample may be carry-over from other donors' samples. The sample was whole blood, taken in connection with sensitization to the hapten diphenylcyclopropenone (DPC). CDR3 DNA sequence: TGTGCCAGCAGCCCCGGGACAGGGGTTGGGGAGCTGTTTTTT. Protein: CASSPGTGVGELFF.